The source of this T cell receptor (beta chain) is a study of blood T cell repertoires in COVID-19. V lost 3 bases, J lost 8 bases, and 13 bases lay in between. CDR1 MDHEN and CDR2 SYDVKM come from the germline V gene. The CDR3 extends over 13 amino acids. This clone was recorded only once. Per the authors' pipeline: Amplification with reference gene primers provided the estimates of nucleated cell counts. The method was immunoSEQ multiplex PCR; TCRdb's version includes in-frame clones alone and lacks a portion of them. V and J calls and clone size are copied from that table; D and trimming were computed from the DNA. The profile shows some 270,000 clones, approximately 86% of them singletons.

The chain recombines TRBV28 with TRBJ1-2, with D possibly being TRBD1 (5 bases). This clonotype was sampled from a middle-aged man with active or convalescent COVID-19. What was sequenced was peripheral blood. The CDR3 is CASSFARAGGYTF. The CDR3 bases are TGTGCCAGCAGTTTCGCCAGGGCGGGGGGCTACACCTTC.